This passage covers 29 T cell receptor beta chains from one sample sequenced in a study of early T cells in non-severe SARS-CoV-2 infection. Using its own MiXCR run on the 5' RACE reads, TCRdb lists one record per CDR3 protein. The sample contains roughly 29,000 distinct CDR3 sequences, around 3% of which appear only once. Sequencing was done on a sample of whole blood. The receptors stem from an adult who was a healthcare worker with PCR-confirmed SARS-CoV-2 infection or an uninfected control (not recorded which).

There are a few counts of this clonotype. The rearrangement joins TRBV2 to TRBJ1-2, with D possibly TRBD1 on 6 matching bases. The CDR3 consists of 14 residues. Trimming removed 5 bases from V and 0 bases from J, with 10 bases in between. Germline V CDR1 and CDR2: SNHLY, FYNNEI. CDR3 sequence: CASSWTASNYGYTF. CDR3 sequence (DNA): TGTGCCAGCAGTTGGACAGCCTCTAACTATGGCTACACCTTC.

This clonotype was seen ten or more times. The rearrangement links TRBV7-3 to TRBJ2-5; the D is unclear. With 5 bases removed from V and 5 bases from J, the gap between germline ends came to 12 bases. CDR1 and CDR2 (germline): SGHTA, FQGTGA. This CDR3 contains 13 residues. The DNA for the CDR3 is TGTGCCAGCAGCCTGGGAACCAGTGAGACCCAGTACTTC. This translates into CASSLGTSETQYF. The full variable domain, with the rest looked up from reference TRBV7-3 and TRBJ2-5, is GAGVSQTPSNKVTEKGKYVELRCDPISGHTALYWYRQSLGQGPEFLIYFQGTGAADDSGLPNDRFFAVRPEGSVSTLKIQRTERGDSAVYLCASSLGTSETQYFGPGTRLLVL.

In its sample, this clonotype was seen a few times. The chain combines TRBV6-6 with TRBJ1-2, with TRBD1 matching 7 bases. The CDR3 is made up of 12 amino acids. Germline CDR1 MNHNY, CDR2 SVGAGI (reference sequence). V lost 5 bases to trimming and J lost 4 bases; unmatched junction nucleotides: 1. CDR3 in amino acids: CASSRDSYGYTF. The CDR3 DNA sequence: TGTGCCAGCAGTAGGGACAGCTATGGCTACACCTTC.

There are many counts of this clonotype. The rearrangement links TRBV2 to TRBJ2-3; no clear D. The CDR3 is made up of 14 amino acids. Germline V lookup: CDR1 SNHLY, CDR2 FYNNEI. V was clipped by 3 bases and J by 4 bases, with 11 bases between them. The CDR3 reads CASSDTVSPDTQYF. The CDR3 DNA is TGTGCCAGCAGTGATACTGTCTCCCCAGATACGCAGTATTTT.

This clonotype was counted ten times or more. This rearrangement joins TRBV24-1 to TRBJ2-5; 7 nucleotides agree with TRBD1. Trimming cost V 1 base and J 7 bases; bases outside gene matches: 11. The CDR3 is 16 amino acids. Germline CDR1 is KGHDR and CDR2 is SFDVKD. CDR3 residues: CATSDFDRDVIGTQYF. CDR3 in DNA: TGTGCCACCAGTGATTTCGACAGGGATGTAATCGGGACCCAGTACTTC.

This clonotype has more than one count but fewer than ten. This chain uses TRBV4-2 with TRBJ2-4, with D perhaps matching TRBD1 (5 bases). This CDR3 is 18 amino acids long. V shed 0 bases and J shed 3 bases, with 18 bases lying between them. The germline V gene has CDR1 LGHNA and CDR2 YNFKEQ. The DNA for the CDR3 is TGTGCCAGCAGCCAAGATTGGTCACAGGTTCCTTTCAAAAACATTCAGTACTTC. The encoded protein is CASSQDWSQVPFKNIQYF.

The chain is built from TRBV7-2 and TRBJ1-3; D is perhaps TRBD1 (6 bases). The CDR3 covers 16 residues. V was trimmed by 5 bases and J by 0 bases, leaving 14 bases between them. The V gene's germline CDR1 is SGHTA and CDR2 FQGNSA. The CDR3 spells CASSLTGPYSGNTIYF. The CDR3 coding sequence is TGTGCCAGCAGCCTTACAGGGCCTTACTCTGGAAACACCATATATTTT. Full variable domain (missing parts from reference TRBV7-2 and TRBJ1-3): GAGVSQSPSNKVTEKGKDVELRCDPISGHTALYWYRQSLGQGLEFLIYFQGNSAPDKSGLPSDRFSAERTGGSVSTLTIQRTQQEDSAVYLCASSLTGPYSGNTIYFGEGSWLTVV.

This clonotype appeared many times. The chain joins TRBV6-2 or TRBV6-3 to TRBJ1-5; D may be TRBD1 (6 bases). Germline V gene data show CDR1 as MNHEY and CDR2 as SVGEGT. The V end was cut by 2 bases, the J end by 2 bases, with 19 bases between. The CDR3 contains 18 residues. The chain's CDR3 is CASSYDIRAGAGNQPQHF. The DNA for the CDR3 is TGTGCCAGCAGTTACGATATTCGGGCGGGGGCTGGCAATCAGCCCCAGCATTTT.

There are many counts of this clonotype. The gene calls are TRBV5-5 and TRBJ1-6; D is unresolved. Germline loops: CDR1 SGHKS, CDR2 YYEKEE (reference sequence). V lost 0 bases and J lost 7, with 11 bases in between. CDR3 length: 15 residues. The CDR3 sequence is CASSLGSFGNSPLHF. CDR3 sequence (DNA): TGTGCCAGCAGCTTGGGGTCTTTCGGAAATTCACCCCTCCACTTT. Looking up the rest from reference TRBV5-5 and TRBJ1-6 gives the full variable domain: DAGVTQSPTHLIKTRGQQVTLRCSPISGHKSVSWYQQVLGQGPQFIFQYYEKEERGRGNFPDRFSARQFPNYSSELNVNALLLGDSALYLCASSLGSFGNSPLHFGNGTRLTVT.

At least ten counts were recorded for this clonotype. The chain's CDR3 is CASSLGLGETQYF. The CDR3 DNA reads as TGTGCCAGCAGCTTGGGACTAGGAGAGACCCAGTACTTC. The rearrangement uses TRBV11-1 and TRBJ2-5, with 8 bases matching TRBD2. V shed 3 bases, J shed 4 bases, and the junction held 1 base outside the gene matches. Per the germline V gene, CDR1 is SGHAT and CDR2 is FQDESV (reference sequence). The CDR3 consists of 13 residues.

This clonotype was detected many times. The genes are TRBV20-1 and TRBJ2-1; 7 bases are a match to TRBD2. V lost 3 bases to trimming and J lost 2 bases; unmatched junction nucleotides: 7. The CDR3 has 15 amino acids. Germline assignment: CDR1 DFQATT and CDR2 SNEGSKA (reference sequence). The CDR3 here is CSARRPGLPYNEQFF. In nucleotides, the CDR3 is TGCAGTGCTAGGCGCCCGGGACTACCCTACAATGAGCAGTTCTTC.

This clonotype occurred many times. V and J are TRBV20-1 and TRBJ1-1; D is unresolved. The CDR3 is made up of 15 amino acids. The germline gives CDR1 DFQATT, CDR2 SNEGSKA (reference sequence). V dropped 1 base and J dropped 0 bases, with 12 bases sitting between them. This chain's CDR3 is CSARAPWAVNTEAFF. For the CDR3, the DNA is TGCAGTGCTAGAGCCCCTTGGGCTGTGAACACTGAAGCTTTCTTT.

Ten or more counts support this clonotype. V usage is TRBV12-3 or TRBV12-4 and J usage is TRBJ2-1; D might be TRBD1 or TRBD2, each matching 6 bases. V lost 6 bases to trimming and J lost 1 base, with 13 bases between them. This CDR3 is built from 15 residues. The CDR3 sequence: CASREGVGSYNEQFF. CDR3 coding DNA: TGTGCCAGCAGGGAGGGGGTTGGGTCCTACAATGAGCAGTTCTTC.

There are many counts of this clonotype. The V gene is TRBV5-1, the J gene TRBJ2-1, with 11 bases aligning to TRBD1. The CDR3 runs to 15 residues. Germline V gene sequence: CDR1 SGHRS, CDR2 YFSETQ. Unmatched junction bases numbered 1, after V lost 3 bases and J lost 2 bases. CDR3 nucleotides: TGCGCCAGCAGCTCGGGACAGGGGGCCTACAATGAGCAGTTCTTC. This sequence encodes CASSSGQGAYNEQFF.

At least ten counts were recorded for this clonotype. The chain has TRBV10-2 and TRBJ2-5; 9 nucleotides agree with TRBD1. The V and J ends lost 8 bases and 5 bases, in that order; junction bases with no gene match: 3. CDR3 length: 12 residues. Germline V lookup: CDR1 WSHSY, CDR2 SAAADI. The CDR3 DNA reads as TGCGCCAGCGGGACAGGGTATGAGACCCAGTACTTC. Its protein is CASGTGYETQYF.

This clonotype has ten or more counts. V usage is TRBV18 and J usage is TRBJ1-2; D unresolved. Germline CDR1 KGHSH, CDR2 LQKENI. The ends were cut back, 6 bases at V and 0 bases at J, with 11 bases in the middle. The CDR3 runs to 14 residues. For the CDR3, the DNA is TGTGCCAGCTCCGACACTATACCTAACTATGGCTACACCTTC. Amino acids: CASSDTIPNYGYTF.

This clonotype was recorded at least ten times. The chain employs TRBV6-1 and TRBJ1-5; D is unclear. Germline assignment: CDR1 MNHNS and CDR2 SASEGT. Trimming left V 6 bases short and J 1 base short, with 13 bases between. The CDR3 length is 15 residues. CDR3 sequence (DNA): TGTGCCAGCAGCCTCCTTTGGGCGAGCAATCAGCCCCAGCATTTT. It codes for CASSLLWASNQPQHF.

This clonotype has a count of ten or more. The rearrangement links TRBV12-3 or TRBV12-4 to TRBJ2-3, with unresolved D. This CDR3 is 15 amino acids long. The germline V and J ends were trimmed by 4 bases and 1 base, with 12 bases remaining between them. The CDR3 here is CASSSRTLRTDTQYF. In nucleotides, the CDR3 is TGTGCCAGCAGTTCACGGACCCTACGCACAGATACGCAGTATTTT.

The V gene is TRBV7-9, the J gene TRBJ1-1; no firm D call. The CDR3 covers 12 residues. V was clipped by 6 bases and J by 5 bases, with 10 bases between them. Germline V gene lookup returns CDR1 SEHNR and CDR2 FQNEAQ (reference sequence). This CDR3 reads CASSQSQTEAFF. The DNA of the CDR3 is TGTGCCAGCAGTCAATCCCAAACTGAAGCTTTCTTT.

To note about this clonotype: A much more abundant neighbour one base away suggests this may be a read error. The chain recombines TRBV2 with TRBJ2-7; D gene uncertain. The germline CDR1 and CDR2 sequences are SNHLY and FYNNEI. The CDR3 runs 13 residues. Trimming cost V 6 bases and J 1 base, with 10 bases left between them. The CDR3 DNA is TGTGCCAGCAGCAGTGCTGTTTCCTACGAGCAGTACGTC. The encoded protein is CASSSAVSYEQYV.

In this sample, this clonotype turned up many times. The chain uses TRBV10-2 and TRBJ2-7; D might be TRBD1 or TRBD2, each matching 5 bases. Germline loops: CDR1 WSHSY, CDR2 SAAADI. This CDR3 is 14 amino acids long. The V and J ends lost 5 bases and 6 bases respectively, with 17 bases between them. The CDR3 bases are TGCGCCAGCAGTCCGGACGGACAACGGGGCGAGCAGTACGTC. The encoded protein is CASSPDGQRGEQYV.

In this sample, this clonotype turned up many times. This chain links TRBV12-3 or TRBV12-4 with TRBJ2-5; 9 nucleotides align to TRBD1. V lost 4 bases and J lost 2; bases outside the gene matches: 2. CDR3 size: 14 residues. The CDR3 DNA sequence: TGTGCCAGCAGTTCGGGACAGGGACAAGAGACCCAGTACTTC. Translation gives CASSSGQGQETQYF.

This clonotype was observed at least ten times. The chain couples TRBV6-2 or TRBV6-3 to TRBJ1-3, with D possibly TRBD1 on 5 matching bases. Trimming removed 2 bases at V and 0 bases at J, with 11 bases between. The V gene's germline CDR1 is MNHEY and CDR2 SVGEGT. The CDR3 has 16 residues. CDR3 in amino acids: CASSYDRGVSGNTIYF. For the CDR3, the DNA is TGTGCCAGCAGTTACGATCGAGGGGTCTCTGGAAACACCATATATTTT.

This clonotype was picked up many times. The V and J genes are TRBV18 and TRBJ1-5; the D is unclear. V lost 0 bases, J lost 1 base, and 4 bases lay in between. The CDR3 spans 14 residues. Germline V CDR1 and CDR2: KGHSH, LQKENI. The CDR3 spells CASSPPNSNQPQHF. CDR3 in DNA: TGTGCCAGCTCACCACCTAACAGCAATCAGCCCCAGCATTTT.

This clonotype appeared once. The chain recombines TRBV11-2 with TRBJ1-1, with a tentative D call TRBD1 (6 bases). Trimming stripped 4 bases from V and 0 bases from J, with 12 bases between. This CDR3 contains 15 residues. Germline V CDR1 and CDR2: SGHAT, FQNNGV. CDR3 protein: CASSSRQEVNTEAFF. The CDR3 DNA follows: TGTGCCAGCAGCTCACGACAGGAGGTGAACACTGAAGCTTTCTTT.

The sample holds many counts of this clonotype. The V call is TRBV7-8, the J call TRBJ2-2; either TRBD1 or TRBD2 may supply D (5 bases each). V dropped 5 bases and J dropped 4 bases, with 11 bases sitting between them. CDR3 length: 14 residues. The germline V gene encodes CDR1 SGHVS and CDR2 FQNEAQ. The CDR3 here is CASSPGPLTGELFF. In DNA form, the CDR3 reads TGTGCCAGCAGCCCGGGACCCCTCACCGGGGAGCTGTTTTTT.

This clonotype is medium-sized by share. This chain uses TRBV10-3 with TRBJ1-2; 7 bases line up with TRBD1. J gave up 4 bases and V 0 bases, and 17 bases lay outside the gene matches. Germline V gene sequence: CDR1 ENHRY, CDR2 SYGVKD. CDR3 length equals 19 residues. The CDR3 coding sequence is TGTGCCATCAGTGAGTCGAAGGGGACAGCCTTTACAGGAGGCTATGGCTACACCTTC. Residues: CAISESKGTAFTGGYGYTF.

This clonotype occurred many times. The chain couples TRBV19 to TRBJ2-6; D is unclear. Trimming removed 3 bases at V and 0 bases at J, with 12 bases between. CDR1 is LNHDA and CDR2 is SQIVND in the germline V gene (reference sequence). CDR3 length equals 17 residues. The CDR3 bases are TGTGCCAGTAGTATGGCCCTAGGCGGCTCTGGGGCCAACGTCCTGACTTTC. Translating gives CASSMALGGSGANVLTF.

This clonotype was seen at least ten times. The chain uses TRBV2 and TRBJ1-5; TRBD1 might be the D (6 bases). Looked up from germline, CDR1 is SNHLY and CDR2 is FYNNEI. With 5 bases removed from V and 0 bases from J, the gap between germline ends came to 11 bases. The CDR3 is made up of 15 amino acids. Written as DNA, the CDR3 is TGTGCCAGCAGTTTACAGGGTTTTAGCAATCAGCCCCAGCATTTT. Amino acids: CASSLQGFSNQPQHF.